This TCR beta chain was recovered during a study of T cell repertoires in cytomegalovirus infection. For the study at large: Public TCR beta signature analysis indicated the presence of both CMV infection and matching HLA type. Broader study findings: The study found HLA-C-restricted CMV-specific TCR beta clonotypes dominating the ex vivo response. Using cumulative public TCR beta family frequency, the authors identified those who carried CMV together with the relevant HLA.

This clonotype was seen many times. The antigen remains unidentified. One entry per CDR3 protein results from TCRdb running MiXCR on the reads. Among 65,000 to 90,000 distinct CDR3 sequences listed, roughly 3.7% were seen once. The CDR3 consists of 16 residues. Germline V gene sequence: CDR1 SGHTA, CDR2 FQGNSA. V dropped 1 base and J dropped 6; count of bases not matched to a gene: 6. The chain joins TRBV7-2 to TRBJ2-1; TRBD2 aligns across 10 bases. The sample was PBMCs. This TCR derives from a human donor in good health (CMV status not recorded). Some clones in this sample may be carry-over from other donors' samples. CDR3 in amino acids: CASSLVPAGGPNEQFF. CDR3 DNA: TGTGCCAGCAGCTTAGTTCCAGCGGGGGGGCCCAATGAGCAGTTCTTC.